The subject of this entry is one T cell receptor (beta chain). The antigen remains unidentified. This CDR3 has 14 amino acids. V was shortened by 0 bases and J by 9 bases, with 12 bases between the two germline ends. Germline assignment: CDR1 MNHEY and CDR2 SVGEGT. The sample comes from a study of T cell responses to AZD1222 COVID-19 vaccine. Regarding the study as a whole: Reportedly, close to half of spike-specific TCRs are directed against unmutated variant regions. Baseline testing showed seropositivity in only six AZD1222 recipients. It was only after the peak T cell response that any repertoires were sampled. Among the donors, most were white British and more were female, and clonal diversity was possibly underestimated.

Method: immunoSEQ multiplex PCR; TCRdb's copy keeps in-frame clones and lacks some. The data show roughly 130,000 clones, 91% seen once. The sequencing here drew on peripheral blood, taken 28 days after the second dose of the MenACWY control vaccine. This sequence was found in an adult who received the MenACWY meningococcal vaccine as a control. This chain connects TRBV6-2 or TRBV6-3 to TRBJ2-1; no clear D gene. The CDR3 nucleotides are TGTGCCAGCAGTTACTCCGATTATCGGGCTGAGCAGTTCTTC. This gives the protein CASSYSDYRAEQFF.